These T cell receptor beta chains were read from a single sample in a study of blood T cell repertoires in COVID-19. TCRdb's table, derived via immunoSEQ multiplex PCR, lists solely in-frame clones and lacks some. The table records fewer than 500,000 clones, around nine tenths of them present only once. The specimen sequenced was peripheral blood. The receptor source for this set is a woman aged 25 to 39 with acute or convalescent COVID-19. Each CDR3 is given with its conserved first and last residue. The D gene is left open where the match is weak. Rows give clone size only sometimes, using once, few, many, or a class for an expanded clone.

size: -
J: TRBJ1-5
D: -
V: TRBV6-4
DNA: TGTGCCAGCAGTGAGTATTTCGGTGACAATCAGCCCCAGCATTTT
CDR3: CASSEYFGDNQPQHF

size: -
J: TRBJ1-1
D: -
V: TRBV12-3/TRBV12-4
DNA: TGTGCCAGCAGTATAGGACAGAAAGCTTTCTTT
CDR3: CASSIGQKAFF

size: -
J: TRBJ2-3
D: -
V: TRBV7-8
DNA: TGTGCCGGCGGTGACTCAGATACGCAGTATTTT
CDR3: CAGGDSDTQYF

size: -
J: TRBJ1-1
D: -
V: TRBV10-2
DNA: TGCGCCAGCGGGATGGGGGGGGGTGACACTGAAGCTTTCTTT
CDR3: CASGMGGGDTEAFF

size: -
J: TRBJ1-3
D: -
V: TRBV9
DNA: TGTGCCAGCAGCGAGACAGACGGAAACACCATATATTTT
CDR3: CASSETDGNTIYF

size: -
J: TRBJ2-2
D: -
V: TRBV10-2
DNA: TGCGCCAGCAGTGAGAAGCCTGACACCGGGGAGCTGTTTTTT
CDR3: CASSEKPDTGELFF

size: -
J: TRBJ1-2
D: -
V: TRBV2
DNA: TGTGCCAGCAGGGCGCGGCAGACCTATGGCTACACCTTC
CDR3: CASRARQTYGYTF

size: once
J: TRBJ1-5
D: TRBD1
V: TRBV6-4
DNA: TGTGCCAGCAGGTCGGACAGGGTTAAGGGTTATAGCAATCAGCCCCAGCATTTT
CDR3: CASRSDRVKGYSNQPQHF

size: -
J: TRBJ2-3
D: TRBD2
V: TRBV15
DNA: TGTGCCACCAGCAGAGATGGGGGACTAGCTACAGATACGCAGTATTTT
CDR3: CATSRDGGLATDTQYF

size: once
J: TRBJ1-5
D: -
V: TRBV28
DNA: TGTGCCAGCTTGAATCCCGGTTTCGTTGATCAGCCCCAGCATTTT
CDR3: CASLNPGFVDQPQHF

size: -
J: TRBJ1-1
D: -
V: TRBV6-1
DNA: TGTGCCAGCACTGAACGGTGGGGTAGCGGCATGAACACTGAAGCTTTCTTT
CDR3: CASTERWGSGMNTEAFF

size: -
J: TRBJ2-3
D: -
V: TRBV6-5
DNA: TGTGCCAGCAGTCCGGGTTTTAGCACAGATACGCAGTATTTT
CDR3: CASSPGFSTDTQYF

size: -
J: TRBJ2-5
D: TRBD2
V: TRBV27
DNA: TGTGCCAGCAGTCCGACTAGCGGGGGGGCCGTGTACTTC
CDR3: CASSPTSGGAVYF

size: -
J: TRBJ2-7
D: TRBD1
V: TRBV6-5
DNA: TGTGCCAGCAGGGACAGGGATTCGGCCTACGAGCAGTACTTC
CDR3: CASRDRDSAYEQYF

size: -
J: TRBJ1-2
D: -
V: TRBV2
DNA: TGTGCCAGCAGTGAAGGTCTCAGGGAGGGTGGCTACACCTTC
CDR3: CASSEGLREGGYTF

size: -
J: TRBJ2-3
D: -
V: TRBV5-4
DNA: TGTGCCAGCAGCCCCAGGGCCTCAGATACGCAGTATTTT
CDR3: CASSPRASDTQYF

size: -
J: TRBJ1-4
D: TRBD1
V: TRBV29-1
DNA: TGCAGCGCCCCCGGTTGGGGACAGGGGACGGAAAAACTGTTTTTT
CDR3: CSAPGWGQGTEKLFF

size: -
J: TRBJ2-2
D: -
V: TRBV3-1/TRBV3-2
DNA: TGTGCCAGCAGCCAAGCAGCGGAGCCACACACCGGGGAGCTGTTTTTT
CDR3: CASSQAAEPHTGELFF

size: -
J: TRBJ1-5
D: -
V: TRBV28
DNA: TGTGCCAGCAGTCGGCCAGGGAACCAGCCCCAGCATTTT
CDR3: CASSRPGNQPQHF

size: -
J: TRBJ1-2
D: -
V: TRBV28
DNA: TGTGCCAGCAGTTTTGGGGGGTCTAACTATGGCTACACCTTC
CDR3: CASSFGGSNYGYTF

size: -
J: TRBJ2-3
D: -
V: TRBV11-2
DNA: TGTGCCAGCAGCTTAGTGGCGGGGATTATCACAGATACGCAGTATTTT
CDR3: CASSLVAGIITDTQYF

size: -
J: TRBJ1-2
D: TRBD1
V: TRBV6-5
DNA: TGTGCCAGCCGACAGGGCGTAGCCTATGGCTACACCTTC
CDR3: CASRQGVAYGYTF

size: -
J: TRBJ2-1
D: TRBD1
V: TRBV7-9
DNA: TGTGCCAGCAGCCAACGCGACAGGGATGAGCAGTTCTTC
CDR3: CASSQRDRDEQFF

size: -
J: TRBJ2-5
D: -
V: TRBV5-4
DNA: TGTGCCAGCAGCCACTCGGCGGGGCTGGGGGGGACCCAGTACTTC
CDR3: CASSHSAGLGGTQYF

size: -
J: TRBJ1-2
D: -
V: TRBV28
DNA: TGTGCCAGCAGTGTTGGGGGCTCGGACACGTCTGGCTACACCTTC
CDR3: CASSVGGSDTSGYTF

size: -
J: TRBJ1-1
D: -
V: TRBV7-9
DNA: TGTGCCAGCAGCTTAGAGGAGTTCACTGAAGCTTTCTTT
CDR3: CASSLEEFTEAFF

size: -
J: TRBJ1-2
D: -
V: TRBV29-1
DNA: TGCAGCGTTCTTAATATGGACGGGGTTCGTGGCTACACCTTC
CDR3: CSVLNMDGVRGYTF

size: -
J: TRBJ2-3
D: -
V: TRBV2
DNA: TGTGCCAGCAGTGAAGTTGGAAGGGGATACACAGATACGCAGTATTTT
CDR3: CASSEVGRGYTDTQYF

size: -
J: TRBJ2-5
D: -
V: TRBV9
DNA: TGTGCCAGCAGCGTAGACCTAGCGACACAAGAGACCCAGTACTTC
CDR3: CASSVDLATQETQYF

size: once
J: TRBJ1-2
D: -
V: TRBV6-6
DNA: TGTGCCAGCAGTTTATCTTTGGAGTATGGCTACACCTTC
CDR3: CASSLSLEYGYTF

size: -
J: TRBJ2-7
D: TRBD1
V: TRBV27
DNA: TGTGCCACGGGGCCGGGACAGGGGGACGAGCAGTACTTC
CDR3: CATGPGQGDEQYF

size: -
J: TRBJ1-6
D: -
V: TRBV6-5
DNA: TGTGCCAGCAGTTACTCGAGTTGGCAGGGTGGTTCACCCCTCCACTTT
CDR3: CASSYSSWQGGSPLHF

size: many
J: TRBJ1-2
D: TRBD1
V: TRBV29-1
DNA: TGCAGCGCATCGGGACAGGGGGCCTCTAACTATGGCTACACCTTC
CDR3: CSASGQGASNYGYTF

size: -
J: TRBJ1-6
D: TRBD1
V: TRBV6-5
DNA: TGTGCCAGCAGCCCGGGACAGGGAACTTCACCCCTCCACTTT
CDR3: CASSPGQGTSPLHF

size: -
J: TRBJ1-3
D: -
V: TRBV28
DNA: TGTGCCAGCAGTTTAGAAGGAGGGCTAGTCATATATTTT
CDR3: CASSLEGGLVIYF

size: -
J: TRBJ1-2
D: -
V: TRBV5-5
DNA: TGTGCCAGCAGCTTCCGACAGAATAAGATGGATGGCTACACCTTC
CDR3: CASSFRQNKMDGYTF

size: -
J: TRBJ2-3
D: TRBD1
V: TRBV7-3
DNA: TGTGCCAGCAGCTCAACCGGGACAGGGGGCGTAGATACGCAGTATTTT
CDR3: CASSSTGTGGVDTQYF

size: -
J: TRBJ1-4
D: -
V: TRBV6-5
DNA: TGTGCCAGCAGCCCAGCCTCCAGGAAGGCAAAACTGTTTTTT
CDR3: CASSPASRKAKLFF

size: -
J: TRBJ2-1
D: -
V: TRBV16
DNA: TGTGCCAGCAGCCAATTCCAGGGGAATGAGCAGTTCTTC
CDR3: CASSQFQGNEQFF

size: -
J: TRBJ2-7
D: -
V: TRBV5-6
DNA: TGTGCCAGCAGCTTGTATGACGAGCAGTACTTC
CDR3: CASSLYDEQYF

size: once
J: TRBJ1-1
D: TRBD1
V: TRBV5-1
DNA: TGCGCCAGCAGCCCGCAGGGGGTGGGCACTGAAGCTTTCTTT
CDR3: CASSPQGVGTEAFF

size: -
J: TRBJ2-5
D: -
V: TRBV5-6
DNA: TGTGCCAGCAGCCCACCCAGGGGCCAAGAGACCCAGTACTTC
CDR3: CASSPPRGQETQYF

size: once
J: TRBJ2-4
D: -
V: TRBV11-1
DNA: TGTGCCAGCAGCTTGTCACAGGAAATTGACATTCAGTACTTC
CDR3: CASSLSQEIDIQYF

size: -
J: TRBJ1-2
D: -
V: TRBV4-1
DNA: TGCGCCAGCAGTCCGGGACAACTGATAAACTATGGCTACACCTTC
CDR3: CASSPGQLINYGYTF

size: few
J: TRBJ2-5
D: -
V: TRBV7-2
DNA: TGTGCCAGCAGCTTAATGAGGTTGGAGACCCAGTACTTC
CDR3: CASSLMRLETQYF

size: -
J: TRBJ2-7
D: TRBD2
V: TRBV3-1/TRBV3-2
DNA: TGTGCCAGCAGCCAAGCCAGCGGGGGGGTATTCGACGAGCAGTACTTC
CDR3: CASSQASGGVFDEQYF

size: -
J: TRBJ1-4
D: -
V: TRBV19
DNA: TGTGCCAGTAGTGTGCGGCTGACCGAAACCCCCCGGTGGGAAAAACTGTTTTTT
CDR3: CASSVRLTETPRWEKLFF

size: -
J: TRBJ2-3
D: -
V: TRBV5-5
DNA: TGTGCCAGCAGCTTGTCTCTAAGCGGCGACGATACGCAGTATTTT
CDR3: CASSLSLSGDDTQYF

size: -
J: TRBJ1-6
D: TRBD1
V: TRBV10-3
DNA: TGTGCCATCAGCGAGAGGGGGCTCCGGGCTAATTCACCCCTCCACTTT
CDR3: CAISERGLRANSPLHF

size: -
J: TRBJ1-1
D: -
V: TRBV19
DNA: TGTGCCAGTCGACTTCAGGGTACGGTTGAAGCTTTCTTT
CDR3: CASRLQGTVEAFF

size: once
J: TRBJ1-2
D: -
V: TRBV7-9
DNA: TGTGCCAGCAGCTTAGTAGGTCGGGGGGATAACTCCTTC
CDR3: CASSLVGRGDNSF

size: -
J: TRBJ1-1
D: -
V: TRBV4-1
DNA: TGCGCCAGCAGCCTCCGTCCCGACCGGAGCGGCGAGGGCACTGAAGCTTTCTTT
CDR3: CASSLRPDRSGEGTEAFF

size: -
J: TRBJ2-1
D: TRBD2
V: TRBV5-1
DNA: TGCGCCAGCAGTTCGACTAGCGGGGGAGTCAATGAGCAGTTCTTC
CDR3: CASSSTSGGVNEQFF

size: -
J: TRBJ1-5
D: -
V: TRBV6-1
DNA: TGTGCCAGCAGTGACCAACAGGGAGGGGGACAGCCCCAGCATTTT
CDR3: CASSDQQGGGQPQHF

size: -
J: TRBJ2-3
D: -
V: TRBV1
DNA: TGCACCAGCAGCCAAGGACCCCTAGCGGCGCTAAGCACAGATACGCAGTATTTT
CDR3: CTSSQGPLAALSTDTQYF

size: -
J: TRBJ1-1
D: -
V: TRBV30
DNA: TGTGCCTGGAGAGGACAGACGAACACTGAAGCTTTCTTT
CDR3: CAWRGQTNTEAFF

size: once
J: TRBJ2-7
D: TRBD2
V: TRBV7-6
DNA: TGTGCCAGCAGCCCCCCGCGGGGGGACTCCTACGAGCAGTACTTC
CDR3: CASSPPRGDSYEQYF

size: -
J: TRBJ2-3
D: -
V: TRBV18
DNA: TGTGCCAGCTCTTTGAGAACCCCCCCAGATACGCAGTATTTT
CDR3: CASSLRTPPDTQYF

size: -
J: TRBJ1-4
D: -
V: TRBV18
DNA: TGTGCCAGCTCACCAGTAGGGAGGGACGAAAAACTGTTTTTT
CDR3: CASSPVGRDEKLFF